A single sample gave rise to the 17 T cell receptor beta chains below, sequenced in a study of shared clonotypes between healthy human individuals. Generated by immunoSEQ multiplex PCR, the TCRdb table keeps only in-frame clones and is missing some. The sample records hundreds of thousands of clones, about 90% being singletons. Positively selected for CCR7, the CD45RO-negative cells used as naive CD8 cells excluded terminally differentiated effector memory CD45RA+ cells. Material for sequencing was naive CD8+ T cells sorted from blood. The receptor source for this set is a young man in good health.

This sequence joins TRBV11-2 and TRBJ2-7; D is unclear. CDR3 length: 11 amino acids. Deletions cut 5 bases from V and 6 bases from J, with 8 bases between. Germline CDR1 SGHAT, CDR2 FQNNGV. The CDR3 DNA sequence: TGTGCCAGCAGCCCCCTGATCGAGCAGTACTTC. Translating it yields CASSPLIEQYF.

This clone was counted between two and nine times. This rearrangement joins TRBV5-1 to TRBJ2-7, with D unclear. The germline V gene encodes CDR1 SGHRS and CDR2 YFSETQ. The CDR3 consists of 13 residues. The V and J ends lost 5 bases and 0 bases respectively, with 9 bases between them. The CDR3 sequence is CASREESSYEQYF. DNA for the CDR3: TGCGCCAGCAGGGAAGAGAGCTCCTACGAGCAGTACTTC.

This clone was picked up one time. The chain carries TRBV5-4 and TRBJ1-4, with TRBD1 as a possible D gene (5 bases). Germline CDR1 is SGHNT and CDR2 is YYREEE (reference sequence). There are 14 residues in the CDR3. Trimming removed 4 bases from V and 6 bases from J, with 13 bases in between. This chain's CDR3 is CASSDPDKDEKLFF. In DNA, the CDR3 is TGTGCCAGCAGCGACCCGGACAAGGATGAAAAACTGTTTTTT.

The CDR3 is CASSSGDRGGGYEQYF. In DNA form, the CDR3 reads TGTGCCAGCAGTTCCGGAGACAGGGGCGGGGGCTACGAGCAGTACTTC. This rearrangement joins TRBV5-6 to TRBJ2-7; D perhaps matches TRBD1 (8 bases). The CDR3 covers 16 residues. V dropped 5 bases and J dropped 3 bases, with 21 bases sitting between them. The germline gives CDR1 SGHDT, CDR2 YYEEEE.

In this sample, this clone turned up a few times. This chain joins TRBV29-1 and TRBJ1-2, with D perhaps TRBD1 (5 bases). The germline CDR1 and CDR2 sequences are SQVTM and ANQGSEA. The V gene lost 3 bases and the J gene lost 1 base, with 6 bases spanning the gap. The CDR3 runs to 12 residues. The DNA of the CDR3 is TGCAGCGTTGAGGGGGATAACTATGGCTACACCTTC. Protein sequence: CSVEGDNYGYTF.

This chain joins TRBV7-8 and TRBJ2-5; 8 bases are a match to TRBD1. V was clipped by 3 bases and J by 4 bases; unmatched bases: 4. The CDR3 loop spans 14 amino acids. Germline V gene sequence: CDR1 SGHVS, CDR2 FQNEAQ. The CDR3 DNA reads TGTGCCAGCAGCTTCAGGGGGCGCCCAGAGACCCAGTACTTC. Its protein is CASSFRGRPETQYF. The full variable domain, completed using reference TRBV7-8 and TRBJ2-5, is GAGVSQSPRYKVAKRGQDVALRCDPISGHVSLFWYQQALGQGPEFLTYFQNEAQLDKSGLPSDRFFAERPEGSVSTLKIQRTQQEDSAVYLCASSFRGRPETQYFGPGTRLLVL.

A single count supports this clone. The chain is built from TRBV29-1 and TRBJ2-1; the match to TRBD2 covers 8 bases. V gave up 8 bases and J gave up 4 bases; unmatched junction bases: 10. This CDR3 is 14 amino acids long. Germline-derived CDR1 and CDR2 are SQVTM and ANQGSEA. DNA of the CDR3: TGCAGCATAAACCGGGCTAGCGGGTACAATGAGCAGTTCTTC. Translating gives CSINRASGYNEQFF.

This clone was detected a few times. The V and J genes are TRBV6-1 and TRBJ2-7, with a possible D match to TRBD1 (6 bases). Germline values: CDR1 MNHNS, CDR2 SASEGT. Trimming stripped 4 bases from V and 4 bases from J, with 20 bases between. CDR3 length: 16 residues. The CDR3 DNA sequence: TGTGCCAGCAGTGTGGCAGGGTGGGGGCCAGCTTACGAGCAGTACTTC. Amino acid sequence: CASSVAGWGPAYEQYF.

On this clone: Additional DNA sequences in this sample encode the identical CDR3. This chain uses TRBV7-9 with TRBJ1-1; D uncertain. This CDR3 is 14 amino acids long. CDR1 is SEHNR and CDR2 is FQNEAQ in the germline V gene (reference sequence). The V and J ends lost 1 base and 0 bases respectively, with 6 bases between them. This chain's CDR3 is CASSLGPLNTEAFF. CDR3 DNA: TGTGCCAGCAGCTTAGGTCCCCTGAACACTGAAGCTTTCTTT.

J is TRBJ2-1 and V is TRBV5-1; D may be TRBD1 (6 bases). Trimming stripped 0 bases from V and 5 bases from J, with 18 bases between. Germline lookup yields CDR1 SGHRS and CDR2 YFSETQ. This CDR3 contains 17 residues. CDR3 sequence (DNA): TGCGCCAGCAGCTTGGCCGTGGAAGGGGGTCATCACAATGAGCAGTTCTTC. This encodes CASSLAVEGGHHNEQFF.

The J gene is TRBJ1-4, the V gene TRBV15; D gene unclear. The CDR3 sequence is 12 residues long. Trimming left V 2 bases short and J 8 bases short, with 6 bases between. CDR1 is LNHNV and CDR2 is YYDKDF in the germline V gene (reference sequence). The CDR3 sequence is CATSRRMEKLFF. DNA for the CDR3: TGTGCCACCAGCAGACGGATGGAAAAACTGTTTTTT.

This sequence joins TRBV7-9 and TRBJ2-7, with unresolved D. Trimming stripped 4 bases from V and 4 bases from J, with 14 bases between. CDR3 size: 14 residues. The V gene's germline CDR1 is SEHNR and CDR2 FQNEAQ (reference sequence). CDR3 protein: CASSSGSLAYEQYF. CDR3 in DNA: TGTGCCAGCAGCTCTGGAAGCCTGGCGTACGAGCAGTACTTC. The full variable domain, completed using reference TRBV7-9 and TRBJ2-7, is DTGVSQNPRHKITKRGQNVTFRCDPISEHNRLYWYRQTLGQGPEFLTYFQNEAQLEKSRLLSDRFSAERPKGSFSTLEIQRTEQGDSAMYLCASSSGSLAYEQYFGPGTRLTVT.

This chain joins TRBV21-1 and TRBJ2-3; the table's D gene call, TRBD2, was not cross checked with the DNA. TRBV21-1 is listed as a pseudogene. The CDR3 is 14 residues long. The CDR3 region is CASSGLAGTDTQYF. The CDR3 DNA is TGTGCCAGCAGCGGGCTAGCGGGAACAGATACGCAGTATTTT.

The chain employs TRBV30 and TRBJ2-7; 8 nucleotides align to TRBD1. The junction had 4 bases not matched to a gene; V was cut back by 3 bases and J by 3 bases. There are 13 residues in the CDR3. Germline V gives CDR1 GTSNPN, CDR2 SVGIG (reference sequence). The CDR3 loop is CAWRDRVFYEQYF. DNA of the CDR3: TGTGCCTGGAGGGACAGGGTTTTCTACGAGCAGTACTTC.

The V gene is TRBV7-9, the J gene TRBJ2-5; 8 bases align to TRBD1. This CDR3 is 14 amino acids long. V lost 4 bases to trimming and J lost 0 bases; unmatched junction nucleotides: 1. Looked up from germline, CDR1 is SEHNR and CDR2 is FQNEAQ (reference sequence). The CDR3 loop reads CASSWDRNQETQYF. For the CDR3, the DNA is TGTGCCAGCAGCTGGGACAGGAACCAAGAGACCCAGTACTTC.

The genes are TRBV5-1 and TRBJ2-7, with D possibly being TRBD2 (5 bases). Germline lookup yields CDR1 SGHRS and CDR2 YFSETQ. CDR3 length: 12 residues. Trimming pared 1 base from V and 5 bases from J, leaving 7 bases between. DNA for the CDR3: TGCGCCAGCAGCTTGTTGAGGGACGAGCAGTACTTC. Its protein is CASSLLRDEQYF.

The chain joins TRBV7-9 to TRBJ2-7, with 8 bases matching TRBD1. This CDR3 comprises 15 residues. The V and J ends lost 5 bases and 3 bases, in that order; junction bases with no gene match: 9. Germline V lookup: CDR1 SEHNR, CDR2 FQNEAQ (reference sequence). The CDR3 DNA reads as TGTGCCAGCAGCCTCGACCGGGACAGGAGCTACGAGCAGTACTTC. This codes for CASSLDRDRSYEQYF.